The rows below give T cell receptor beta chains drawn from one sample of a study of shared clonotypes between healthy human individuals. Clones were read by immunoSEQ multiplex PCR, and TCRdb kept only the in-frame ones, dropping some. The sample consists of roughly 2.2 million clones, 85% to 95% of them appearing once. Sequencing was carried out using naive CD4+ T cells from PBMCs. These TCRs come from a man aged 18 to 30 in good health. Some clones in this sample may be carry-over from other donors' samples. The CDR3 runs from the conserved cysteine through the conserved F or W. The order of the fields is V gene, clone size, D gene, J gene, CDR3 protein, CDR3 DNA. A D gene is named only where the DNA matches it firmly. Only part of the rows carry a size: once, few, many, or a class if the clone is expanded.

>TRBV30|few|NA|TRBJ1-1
CAWSAQGKAFF
TGTGCCTGGAGCGCACAGGGCAAGGCTTTCTTT
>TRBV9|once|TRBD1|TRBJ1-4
CASSVAAGQGEKLFF
TGTGCCAGCAGCGTAGCGGCGGGACAGGGTGAAAAACTGTTTTTT
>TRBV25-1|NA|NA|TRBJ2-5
CASSVLQGRGQETQYF
TGTGCCAGCAGTGTCCTACAGGGGAGGGGACAAGAGACCCAGTACTTC
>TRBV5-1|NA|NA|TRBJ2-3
CASSLGPSGTDTQYF
TGCGCCAGCAGCTTGGGTCCTAGCGGCACAGATACGCAGTATTTT
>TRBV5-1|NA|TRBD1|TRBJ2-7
CASSTGQMRAYEQYF
TGCGCCAGCAGCACGGGACAGATGAGGGCCTACGAGCAGTACTTC
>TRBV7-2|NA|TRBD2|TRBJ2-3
CASSFSLAGGTDTQYF
TGTGCCAGCAGCTTCTCTCTAGCGGGAGGCACAGATACGCAGTATTTT
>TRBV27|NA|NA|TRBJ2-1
CATLQARAYNEQFF
TGTGCCACCCTTCAAGCCAGGGCCTACAATGAGCAGTTCTTC
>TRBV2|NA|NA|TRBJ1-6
CASSVRPLGSPLHF
TGTGCCAGCAGTGTTCGTCCCCTGGGGTCACCCCTCCACTTT
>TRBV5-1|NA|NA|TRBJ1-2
CASSSMDRIYGYTF
TGCGCCAGCAGCTCAATGGACAGAATCTATGGCTACACCTTC
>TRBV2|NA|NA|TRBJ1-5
CALASSGNQPQHF
TGTGCTCTTGCTTCGAGCGGCAATCAGCCCCAGCATTTT
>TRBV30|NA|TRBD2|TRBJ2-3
CAWSIGGGTDTQYF
TGTGCCTGGAGCATTGGGGGGGGGACAGATACGCAGTATTTT
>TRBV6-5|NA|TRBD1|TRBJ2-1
CASSYRQGNGNEQFF
TGTGCCAGCAGTTATAGACAGGGTAACGGCAATGAGCAGTTCTTC
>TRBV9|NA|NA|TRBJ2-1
CASSVAPGITYNEQFF
TGTGCCAGCAGCGTAGCTCCAGGGATTACCTACAATGAGCAGTTCTTC
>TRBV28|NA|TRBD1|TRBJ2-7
CASSSRQGGSYEQYF
TGTGCCAGCAGTTCTCGACAGGGGGGTTCCTACGAGCAGTACTTC
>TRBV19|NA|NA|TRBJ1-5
CASTLQGGQPQHF
TGTGCCAGTACGTTGCAGGGCGGACAGCCCCAGCATTTT
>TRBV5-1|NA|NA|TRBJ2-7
CASSLTLGHSSVYEQYF
TGCGCCAGCAGCTTGACCTTAGGACATTCATCGGTCTACGAGCAGTACTTC
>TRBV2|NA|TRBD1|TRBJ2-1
CASSPGTGINEQFF
TGTGCCAGCAGTCCCGGGACAGGTATTAATGAGCAGTTCTTC
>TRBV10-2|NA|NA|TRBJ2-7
CASRNLAGRVQYF
TGCGCCAGCAGGAATCTCGCGGGTCGGGTGCAGTACTTC
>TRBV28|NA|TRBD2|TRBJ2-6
CASSLLYREVKGANVLTF
TGTGCCAGCAGTTTACTTTACCGGGAGGTAAAGGGGGCCAACGTCCTGACTTTC
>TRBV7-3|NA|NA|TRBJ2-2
CASSLGAGGELFF
TGTGCCAGCAGCTTAGGGGCTGGCGGGGAGCTGTTTTTT
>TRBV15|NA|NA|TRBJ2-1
CATSRDQGLSYNEQFF
TGTGCCACCAGCAGAGATCAGGGGCTCTCCTACAATGAGCAGTTCTTC
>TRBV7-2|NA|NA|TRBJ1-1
CASSLDRRAEAFF
TGTGCCAGCAGCTTAGACAGGAGGGCAGAAGCTTTCTTT
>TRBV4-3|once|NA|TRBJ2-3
CASSLIIGADTQYF
TGCGCCAGCAGCCTCATAATTGGGGCAGATACGCAGTATTTT
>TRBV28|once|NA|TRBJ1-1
CASSLFWPTGTEAFF
NA
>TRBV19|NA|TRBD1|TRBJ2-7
CASSILGTGGYEQYF
TGTGCCAGTAGTATCCTCGGGACAGGGGGCTACGAGCAGTACTTC
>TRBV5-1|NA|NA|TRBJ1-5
CASSSTGPPQPQHF
TGCGCCAGCAGCTCCACAGGGCCGCCCCAGCCCCAGCATTTT
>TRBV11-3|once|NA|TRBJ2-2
CASSFSSGTRAGELFF
TGTGCCAGCAGCTTCTCTTCCGGGACTCGGGCCGGGGAGCTGTTTTTT